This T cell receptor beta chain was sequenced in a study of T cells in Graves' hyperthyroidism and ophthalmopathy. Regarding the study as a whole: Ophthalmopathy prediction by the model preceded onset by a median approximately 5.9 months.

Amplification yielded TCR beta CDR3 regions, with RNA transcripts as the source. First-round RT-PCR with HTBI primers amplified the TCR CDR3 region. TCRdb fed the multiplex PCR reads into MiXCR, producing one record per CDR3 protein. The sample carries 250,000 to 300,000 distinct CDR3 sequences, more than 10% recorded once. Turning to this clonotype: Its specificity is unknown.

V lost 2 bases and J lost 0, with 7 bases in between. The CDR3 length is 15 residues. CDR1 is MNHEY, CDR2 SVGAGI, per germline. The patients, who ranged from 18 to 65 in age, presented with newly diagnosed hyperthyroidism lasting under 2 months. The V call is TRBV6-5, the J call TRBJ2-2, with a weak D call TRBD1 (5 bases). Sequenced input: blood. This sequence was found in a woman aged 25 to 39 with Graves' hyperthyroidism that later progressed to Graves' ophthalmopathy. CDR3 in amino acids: CASSYSRANTGELFF. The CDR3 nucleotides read TGTGCCAGCAGTTACAGCAGGGCGAACACCGGGGAGCTGTTTTTT.